This T cell receptor beta chain stems from a study of shared clonotypes between healthy human individuals. Points from the study as a whole: Non-shared clonotypes displayed generation probabilities falling below those of clonotypes present in all four donors. It was observed that about 5% of naive CD4 clonotypes were shared across a handful of donors.

Data came from immunoSEQ multiplex PCR; TCRdb stores just in-frame clones and leaves some out. In the table there are about 670,000 clones, around 72% of which are singletons. There were no recent acute infections or vaccinations among the donors, who were healthy HIV-negative adults. Caucasian adults residing in Nashville, Tennessee made up all the donors. Comments on this clone: Its antigen is unknown.

The source material was memory CD4+ T cells sorted from blood. Indicated subset: CD45RA-negative fraction. The clonotype originates from a woman aged 25-40 years in good health.

The DNA for the CDR3 is TGCAGCGTTGAAGGAGGGTTCTCTGGAAACACCATATATTTT. Protein sequence: CSVEGGFSGNTIYF. The chain has TRBV29-1 and TRBJ1-3, with no clear D. Trimming pared 1 base from V and 0 bases from J, leaving 7 bases between. From germline, CDR1 is SQVTM and CDR2 ANQGSEA. The CDR3 has 14 residues.